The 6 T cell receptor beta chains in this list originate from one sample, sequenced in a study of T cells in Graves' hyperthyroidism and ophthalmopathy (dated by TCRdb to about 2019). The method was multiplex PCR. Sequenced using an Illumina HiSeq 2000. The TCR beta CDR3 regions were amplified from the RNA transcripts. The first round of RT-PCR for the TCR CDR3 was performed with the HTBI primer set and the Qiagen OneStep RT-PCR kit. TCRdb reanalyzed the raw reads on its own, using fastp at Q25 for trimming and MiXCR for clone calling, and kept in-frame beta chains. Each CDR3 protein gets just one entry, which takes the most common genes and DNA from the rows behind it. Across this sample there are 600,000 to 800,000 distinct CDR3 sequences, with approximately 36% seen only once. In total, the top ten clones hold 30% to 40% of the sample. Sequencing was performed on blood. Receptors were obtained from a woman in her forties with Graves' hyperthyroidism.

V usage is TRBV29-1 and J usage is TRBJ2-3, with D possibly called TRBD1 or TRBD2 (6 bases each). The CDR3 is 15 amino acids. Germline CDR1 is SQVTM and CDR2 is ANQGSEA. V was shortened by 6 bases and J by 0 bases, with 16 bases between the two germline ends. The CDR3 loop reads CSVGEGGSSTDTQYF. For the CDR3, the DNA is TGCAGCGTCGGGGAAGGGGGGTCGAGCACAGATACGCAGTATTTT.

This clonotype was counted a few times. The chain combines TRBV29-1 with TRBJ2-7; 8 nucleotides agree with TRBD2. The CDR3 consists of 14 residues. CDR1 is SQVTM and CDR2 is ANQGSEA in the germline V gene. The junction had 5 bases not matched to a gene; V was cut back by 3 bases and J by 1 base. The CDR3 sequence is CSVESGLDSYEQYF. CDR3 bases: TGCAGCGTTGAGTCGGGACTAGATTCCTACGAGCAGTACTTC.

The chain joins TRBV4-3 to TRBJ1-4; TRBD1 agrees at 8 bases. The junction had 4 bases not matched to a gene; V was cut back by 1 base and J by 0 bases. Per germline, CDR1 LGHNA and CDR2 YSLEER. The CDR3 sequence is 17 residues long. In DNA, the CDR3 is TGCGCCAGCAGCCAAGGACAGGGGTTGGCAACTAATGAAAAACTGTTTTTT. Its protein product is CASSQGQGLATNEKLFF.

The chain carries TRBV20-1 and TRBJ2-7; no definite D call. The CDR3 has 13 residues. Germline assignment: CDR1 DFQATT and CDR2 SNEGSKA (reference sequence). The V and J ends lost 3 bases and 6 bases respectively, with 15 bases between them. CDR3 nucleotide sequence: TGCAGTGCTAGGGACCAGTTTATGGGCGAGCAGTACTTC. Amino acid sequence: CSARDQFMGEQYF.

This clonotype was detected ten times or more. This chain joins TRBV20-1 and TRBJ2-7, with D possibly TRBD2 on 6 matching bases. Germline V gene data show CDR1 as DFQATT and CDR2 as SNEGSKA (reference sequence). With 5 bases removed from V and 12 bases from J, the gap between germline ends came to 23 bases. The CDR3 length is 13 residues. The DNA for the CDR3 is TGCAGTGCTCAGACGGGACTCTCTTTATCCCGGTACTTC. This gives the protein CSAQTGLSLSRYF.

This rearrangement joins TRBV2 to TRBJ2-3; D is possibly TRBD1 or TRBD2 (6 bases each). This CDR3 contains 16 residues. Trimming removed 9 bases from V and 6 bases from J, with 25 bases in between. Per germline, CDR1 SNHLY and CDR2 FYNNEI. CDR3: CASTTGAIVLVDTQYF. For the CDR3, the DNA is TGTGCCAGTACAACGGGGGCGATTGTGCTTGTGGATACGCAGTATTTT.